The 17 T cell receptor beta chains reported below all come from one sample, sequenced in a study of blood T cell dynamics during melanoma immunotherapy. The time point denotes: week 3, after first cycle of checkpoint inhibitor. Repertoires were generated with immunoSEQ multiplex PCR, while TCRdb's copy carries only in-frame clones and drops some. The data hold about 15,000 clones, with around 85% observed a single time. Sequences were derived from blood, sampled from a patient treated with checkpoint blockade. The receptor set was obtained from a human donor with melanoma.

This chain uses TRBV15 with TRBJ2-6, with D maybe TRBD1 (6 bases). V lost 1 base and J lost 2, with 6 bases in between. Per germline, CDR1 LNHNV and CDR2 YYDKDF (reference sequence). The CDR3 extends over 15 amino acids. The CDR3 bases are TGTGCCACCAGCAGAGGGACAGCTGGGGCCAACGTCCTGACTTTC. Protein product: CATSRGTAGANVLTF.

V gene TRBV4-1 combines with J gene TRBJ2-6; 9 bases align to TRBD1. CDR1 is MGHRA and CDR2 is YSYEKL in the germline V gene. V was clipped by 0 bases and J by 0 bases; unmatched bases: 9. This CDR3 region has 20 residues. Written as DNA, the CDR3 is TGCGCCAGCAGCCAAGATCATCCGGGACAGGGATTCTCTGGGGCCAACGTCCTGACTTTC. Translating it yields CASSQDHPGQGFSGANVLTF.

The rearrangement uses TRBV4-1 and TRBJ1-1, with a weak D call TRBD1 (5 bases). This CDR3 has 16 residues. V lost 6 bases and J 4 bases, leaving 21 bases between the germline ends. Germline-derived CDR1 and CDR2 are MGHRA and YSYEKL. The CDR3 region is CASSPNRLGGATEAFF. In nucleotides, the CDR3 is TGCGCCAGCAGTCCTAACCGATTGGGTGGGGCCACTGAAGCTTTCTTT.

The genes are TRBV5-4 and TRBJ1-1; D remains unclear. Per the germline V gene, CDR1 is SGHNT and CDR2 is YYREEE (reference sequence). The CDR3 is made up of 15 amino acids. V shed 1 base and J shed 4 bases, with 14 bases lying between them. The CDR3 DNA follows: TGTGCCAGCAGCTTGCTCTCTGGGGTCGCCACTGAAGCTTTCTTT. It codes for CASSLLSGVATEAFF.

The rearrangement uses TRBV7-8 and TRBJ2-7, with 11 bases that match TRBD2. The CDR3 runs to 15 residues. The germline V gene encodes CDR1 SGHVS and CDR2 FQNEAQ. The V segment lost 5 bases and the J segment 1 base; nucleotides outside the gene matches: 4. In DNA form, the CDR3 reads TGTGCCAGCAGCCGGCGGACTAGCGGGTCCTACGAGCAGTACTTC. Its protein product is CASSRRTSGSYEQYF.

This rearrangement joins TRBV19 to TRBJ2-5, with D perhaps TRBD2 (6 bases). CDR3 length equals 14 residues. V was clipped by 3 bases and J by 1 base, with 9 bases between them. CDR1 and CDR2 from the germline V gene are LNHDA and SQIVND (reference sequence). The CDR3 loop reads CASSIRGSQETQYF. The CDR3 DNA follows: TGTGCCAGTAGTATTCGGGGGTCCCAAGAGACCCAGTACTTC.

CDR3 sequence (DNA): TGTGCCAGCAGCCAAGGAACAGGGGGCACAGATACGCAGTATTTT. Translating it yields CASSQGTGGTDTQYF. V is TRBV4-2 and J is TRBJ2-3, with 7 bases lining up with TRBD1. Germline V gene data show CDR1 as LGHNA and CDR2 as YNFKEQ. The CDR3 is made up of 15 amino acids. J gave up 1 base and V 1 base, and 2 bases lay outside the gene matches.

CDR3 loop: CASSSGGRTNEKLFF. CDR3 nucleotide sequence: TGTGCCAGCAGTAGTGGGGGTAGGACTAATGAAAAACTGTTTTTT. The chain has TRBV6-5 and TRBJ1-4; perhaps TRBD1 as D (5 bases). The CDR3 consists of 15 residues. V was clipped by 5 bases and J by 2 bases, with 12 bases between them. The germline gives CDR1 MNHEY, CDR2 SVGAGI.

The chain recombines TRBV7-2 with TRBJ1-1; 7 bases align to TRBD1. With 2 bases clipped from V and 5 bases from J, the junction kept 5 bases outside the gene matches. The germline gives CDR1 SGHTA, CDR2 FQGNSA. The CDR3 spans 14 residues. The CDR3, as DNA: TGTGCCAGCAGCTTAAATAGGGGGCGGACTGAAGCTTTCTTT. It is translated as CASSLNRGRTEAFF.

The genes are TRBV5-1 and TRBJ1-1, with D possibly TRBD1 on 5 matching bases. CDR1 and CDR2 from the germline V gene are SGHRS and YFSETQ. The V end was cut by 1 base, the J end by 4 bases, with 14 bases between. The CDR3 spans 15 residues. CDR3 DNA: TGCGCCAGCAGCTTGACAGGAGACGGTGGCACTGAAGCTTTCTTT. It translates to CASSLTGDGGTEAFF.

This chain joins TRBV19 and TRBJ1-1; no definite D call. This CDR3 region has 14 residues. V gave up 6 bases and J gave up 0 bases, with 11 bases separating them. Germline CDR1 is LNHDA and CDR2 is SQIVND (reference sequence). The chain's CDR3 is CASSPGQMNTEAFF. In DNA, the CDR3 is TGTGCCAGTAGCCCGGGTCAAATGAACACTGAAGCTTTCTTT.

The rearrangement links TRBV18 to TRBJ2-3; 11 bases line up with TRBD2. The trim removed 5 bases at V and 4 bases at J, leaving 5 bases unmatched. This CDR3 comprises 15 residues. Germline CDR1 and CDR2: KGHSH and LQKENI. The CDR3 nucleotides read TGTGCCAGCTCAATACTAGCGGGAGAACCAGATACGCAGTATTTT. Its protein product is CASSILAGEPDTQYF.

The chain combines TRBV7-9 with TRBJ1-1; TRBD1 aligns across 10 bases. V lost 3 bases and J lost 4; bases outside the gene matches: 2. CDR3 length equals 14 residues. CDR1 SEHNR and CDR2 FQNEAQ come from the germline V gene (reference sequence). The CDR3 spells CASSFGQGGTEAFF. As DNA, the CDR3 is TGTGCCAGCAGCTTCGGACAGGGGGGCACTGAAGCTTTCTTT.

This clone came up once. The V call is TRBV4-1, the J call TRBJ2-3; D is tentatively TRBD1 or TRBD2 (5 bases each). The V and J ends lost 0 bases and 1 base respectively, with 20 bases between them. Germline CDR1 and CDR2: MGHRA and YSYEKL. The CDR3 totals 19 residues. CDR3 bases: TGCGCCAGCAGCCAAGAGGCCGCAGGGCTAGCTGCCGGCACAGATACGCAGTATTTT. This codes for CASSQEAAGLAAGTDTQYF.

This rearrangement joins TRBV28 to TRBJ2-7; D gene unclear. The CDR3 extends over 13 amino acids. CDR1 MDHEN and CDR2 SYDVKM come from the germline V gene. Trimming cost V 3 bases and J 3 bases, with 9 bases left between them. CDR3 sequence: CASSFPNSYEQYF. The CDR3 DNA is TGTGCCAGCAGTTTTCCTAACAGCTACGAGCAGTACTTC. The full variable domain, its missing parts supplied by reference TRBV28 and TRBJ2-7, is DVKVTQSSRYLVKRTGEKVFLECVQDMDHENMFWYRQDPGLGLRLIYFSYDVKMKEKGDIPEGYSVSREKKERFSLILESASTNQTSMYLCASSFPNSYEQYFGPGTRLTVT.

This chain uses TRBV27 with TRBJ2-7, with 7 bases fitting TRBD1. The germline gives CDR1 MNHEY, CDR2 SMNVEV (reference sequence). Unmatched junction bases numbered 13, after V lost 4 bases and J lost 10 bases. The CDR3 runs to 14 residues. The CDR3 sequence is CASSYRDRLFFQYF. The DNA of the CDR3 is TGTGCCAGCAGTTACCGGGACAGACTCTTTTTCCAGTACTTC.

This chain connects TRBV7-2 to TRBJ2-1; 9 positions match TRBD2. With 1 base clipped from V and 5 bases from J, the junction kept 9 bases outside the gene matches. Germline-derived CDR1 and CDR2 are SGHTA and FQGNSA. The CDR3 contains 17 residues. The CDR3 coding sequence is TGTGCCAGCAGCTTAGGTGGCGGCGGGAGGGACCACAATGAGCAGTTCTTC. It specifies CASSLGGGGRDHNEQFF. The complete variable domain, with remaining parts taken from reference TRBV7-2 and TRBJ2-1, reads GAGVSQSPSNKVTEKGKDVELRCDPISGHTALYWYRQSLGQGLEFLIYFQGNSAPDKSGLPSDRFSAERTGGSVSTLTIQRTQQEDSAVYLCASSLGGGGRDHNEQFFGPGTRLTVL.